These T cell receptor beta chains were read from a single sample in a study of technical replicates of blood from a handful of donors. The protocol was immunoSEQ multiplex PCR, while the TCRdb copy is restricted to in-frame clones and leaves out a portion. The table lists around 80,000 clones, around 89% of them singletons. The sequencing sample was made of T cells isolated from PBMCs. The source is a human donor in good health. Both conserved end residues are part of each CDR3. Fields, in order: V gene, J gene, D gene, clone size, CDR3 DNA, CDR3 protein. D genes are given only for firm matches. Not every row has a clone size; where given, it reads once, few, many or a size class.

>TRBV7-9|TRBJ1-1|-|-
TGTGCCAGCAGCAGCACGTGGAACACTGAAGCTTTCTTT
CASSSTWNTEAFF
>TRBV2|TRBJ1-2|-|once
TGTGCCAGCCGGGACACCAGGAGTAATGGCTACACCTTC
CASRDTRSNGYTF
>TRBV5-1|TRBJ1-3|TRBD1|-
TGCGCCAGCAGGGACAGGCCTTACTCTGGAAACACCATATATTTT
CASRDRPYSGNTIYF
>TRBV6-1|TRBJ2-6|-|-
TGTGCCAGCGAGGGCCTGGGCTCTGGGGCCAACGTCCTGACTTTC
CASEGLGSGANVLTF
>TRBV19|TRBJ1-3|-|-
TGTGCCAGTAGTATGGTAGAATCTGGAAACACCATATATTTT
CASSMVESGNTIYF
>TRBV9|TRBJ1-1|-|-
TGTGCCAGCAGCGTAGGAGCCTACACTGAAGCTTTCTTT
CASSVGAYTEAFF
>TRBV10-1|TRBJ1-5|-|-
TGCGCCAGCGGTGAAGGGAGGCAGCCCCAGCATTTT
CASGEGRQPQHF
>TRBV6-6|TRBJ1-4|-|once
TGTGCCAGCACGAGCGGAGGGGAGAATGAAAAACTGTTTTTT
CASTSGGENEKLFF
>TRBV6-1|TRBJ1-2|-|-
TGTGCCAGCAGGCTCCAGGGCGGCTACACCTTC
CASRLQGGYTF
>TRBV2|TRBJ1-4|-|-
TGTGCCAGCAGTGAAAGGGGTCAGCCTAATGAAAAACTGTTTTTT
CASSERGQPNEKLFF